What follows is one TCR beta chain and its context. Its antigen is currently unknown. A multiplex PCR was run with 60 Vbeta primers and 13 Jbeta primers. In the source study's methods: In a later analysis, some 80 million unique TCR beta chains included roughly 11 million shared by two or more donors. Method: immunoSEQ multiplex PCR; TCRdb's copy keeps in-frame clones and lacks some. V, J and clone size are taken as reported in that table, and D and trimming were inferred from the DNA itself. Of about 170,000 clones listed, around 78% are singletons. The source of the sample is a study of cytomegalovirus exposure and HLA in healthy donors. Donors consisted of healthy bone marrow donors. V was cut by 5 bases and J by 1 base, with 12 bases left in between. CDR1 is SGHTA and CDR2 is FQGNSA in the germline V gene. The CDR3 consists of 14 residues. Study results and limitations: Compared with the roughly 700-donor mean, an Asian-associated ancestry cluster reportedly had fewer N-insertions, according to a later analysis.

This clonotype was sampled from a woman younger than 45 in good health and CMV-seropositive. The chain carries TRBV7-2 and TRBJ2-7; D might be TRBD1 (5 bases). The sample consisted of PBMCs. CDR3 DNA sequence: TGTGCCAGCAGCCCCGTGCAGGGTTCCTACGAGCAGTACTTC. This sequence encodes CASSPVQGSYEQYF.